The clone carrying this T cell receptor (beta chain) was seen a handful of times. Its antigen is unknown. Produced via immunoSEQ multiplex PCR; TCRdb's table is partial and in-frame only. The top ten hold 3% to 4.5% of the sample, which has 20,000 to 25,000 clones, roughly nine tenths seen once. The time point was: recipient sample about 28 days before transplant, after cytoreduction. This entry is derived from a study of T cell clonotyping in hematopoietic cell transplantation. Overall study context: Cytoreduction preceded collection of pretransplant recipient samples. Study-level points and caveats: Higher Inverse Simpson Index values in graft donor and pretransplant recipient predicted broader posttransplant TCR diversity. At the given depth, recipient repertoires were over 97% de novo clonotypes.

The junction had 2 bases not matched to a gene; V was cut back by 3 bases and J by 5 bases. CDR3 length equals 14 residues. In germline, CDR1 is SGHVT, CDR2 SQSDAQ. The source is a man aged 18 to 35 with biphenotypic leukemia. Some clones in this sample may be carry-over from other donors' samples. The chain is built from TRBV7-4 and TRBJ1-5; 9 positions agree with TRBD1. Specimen: peripheral blood mononuclear cells, collected before stem cell transplant. The CDR3 region has the DNA TGTGCCAGCAGCTTCGGGACAGGGTATCAGCCCCAGCATTTT. Amino acids: CASSFGTGYQPQHF.